This T cell receptor (beta chain) is drawn from a study of blood T cell repertoires in COVID-19. Study at large: Sample material is recorded as cDNA or gDNA derived from T cells, B-cell-depleted T cells, or PBMCs.

Germline V gene sequence: CDR1 SGHTA, CDR2 FQGNSA. With 5 bases clipped from V and 3 bases from J, the junction kept 7 bases outside the gene matches. The CDR3 is 15 residues long. Recruits, aged about 18 to 95 years, lived in 25 or so US areas. Some clones are missing from TCRdb's copy, which holds only in-frame ones; the method was immunoSEQ multiplex PCR. The sample has a few hundred thousand clones; 70% to 90% are singletons. The clonotype comes from a woman aged 40 to 50 who had recovered from COVID-19. The chain has TRBV7-2 and TRBJ2-3, with 8 positions matching TRBD1. The sample comprised PBMCs or T cells enriched from blood (not recorded which). Written as DNA, the CDR3 is TGTGCCAGCAGCCCCTCCGGGACAGGAACAGATACGCAGTATTTT. Translation: CASSPSGTGTDTQYF.